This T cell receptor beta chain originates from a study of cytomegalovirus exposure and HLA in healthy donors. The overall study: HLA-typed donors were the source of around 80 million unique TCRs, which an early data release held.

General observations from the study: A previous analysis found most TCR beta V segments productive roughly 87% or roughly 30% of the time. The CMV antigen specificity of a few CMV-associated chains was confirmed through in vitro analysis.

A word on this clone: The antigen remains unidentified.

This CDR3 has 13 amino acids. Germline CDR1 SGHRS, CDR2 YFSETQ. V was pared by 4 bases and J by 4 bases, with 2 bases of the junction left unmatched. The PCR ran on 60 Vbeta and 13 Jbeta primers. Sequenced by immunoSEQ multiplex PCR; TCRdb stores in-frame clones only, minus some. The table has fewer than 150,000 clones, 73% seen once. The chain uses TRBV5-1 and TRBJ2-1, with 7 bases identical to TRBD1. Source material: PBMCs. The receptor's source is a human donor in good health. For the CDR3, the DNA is TGCGCCAGCAGCACGGGACAGTACAATGAGCAGTTCTTC. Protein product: CASSTGQYNEQFF. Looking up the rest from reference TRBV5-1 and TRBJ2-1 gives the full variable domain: KAGVTQTPRYLIKTRGQQVTLSCSPISGHRSVSWYQQTPGQGLQFLFEYFSETQRNKGNFPGRFSGRQFSNSRSEMNVSTLELGDSALYLCASSTGQYNEQFFGPGTRLTVL.